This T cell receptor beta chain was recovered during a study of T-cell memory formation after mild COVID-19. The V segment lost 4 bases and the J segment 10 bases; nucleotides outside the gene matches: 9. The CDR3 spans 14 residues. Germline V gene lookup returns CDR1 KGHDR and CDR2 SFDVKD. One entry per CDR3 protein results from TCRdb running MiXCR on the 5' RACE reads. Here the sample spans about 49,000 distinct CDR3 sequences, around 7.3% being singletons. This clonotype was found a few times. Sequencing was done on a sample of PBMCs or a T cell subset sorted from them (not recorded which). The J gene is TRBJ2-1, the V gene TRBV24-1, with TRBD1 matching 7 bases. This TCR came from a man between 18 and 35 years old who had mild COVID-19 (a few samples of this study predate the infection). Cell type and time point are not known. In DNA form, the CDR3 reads TGTGCCACCAGTGACCCTAACAGGGGCGGAGAGCAGTTCTTC. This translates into CATSDPNRGGEQFF.